This entry is about one T cell receptor (beta chain). Its antigen target is currently unknown. One end of the junction is discordant with germline, which a read error may explain. The method was the immunoSEQ multiplex PCR assay. The multiplex PCR relied on a mix of 60 forward primers for TCR Vbeta segments and 13 reverse primers for TCR Jbeta segments. Amplification of the CDR3 region of rearranged TCR beta genes was performed with a multiplex PCR assay on genomic DNA. Amplified TCR beta libraries were sequenced as 87-base-pair reads on the Illumina HiSeq System. From the authors' description of their analysis: A later analysis tallied around 80 million unique TCR beta chains across the 666 repertoires, and around 12 million of those chains were shared by two or more donors. A nearest-neighbor algorithm error-corrected the raw reads and collapsed the reads into unique sequences, merging closely related sequences to remove PCR and sequencing errors. CDR3 sequences were aligned to IMGT reference sequences to assign V, D and J gene segments. Each retained sequence needed at least a six-nucleotide match to both a V gene segment and a J gene segment. Rearrangements were called productive when the CDR3 lacked stop codons and stayed in frame with V and J; all others were non-productive. Following IMGT convention, CDR3 was defined as the stretch from the second conserved V-encoded cysteine up to the conserved J-encoded phenylalanine. Sequences without an unambiguous match to a single V gene segment were excluded from the earlier analysis of about 600 of the donors. In an earlier analysis of several hundred of the donors, V segments were called functional above 56.7% productive rearrangements and were called segregating when the between-donor standard deviation exceeded 5%. A statistical classification framework was built for diagnosing cytomegalovirus status from the catalog of TCR beta chain sequences. In a later analysis, V and J genes were assigned by comparing TCR nucleotide sequences against IMGT/GENE-DB human TR gene sequences. Using the TCRdist pipeline, a later analysis assigned CDR3 sequences along with most-parsimonious VDJ recombination scenarios. In a later analysis, each TCR beta chain was defined by its CDR3 amino acid sequence together with its V-gene family, and reads without a unique V-gene family were excluded. As a way to deal with suspected cross-contamination and a sequencing artifact, a later analysis dropped approximately 590 nucleotide sequences that were highly shared and had low generation probability. In a later analysis, a clonal expansion index was calculated for each public chain from normalized within-repertoire ranks of inferred template counts. A later analysis computed generation probabilities with a VDJ recombination model fitted to out-of-frame rearrangements, and checked the results against IGoR. Hypergeometric tests were used in a later analysis to score TCR-TCR, TCR-HLA and TCR-CMV co-occurrence, with a repertoire-size bias correction applied to the TCR pairs. False discovery rates were estimated in a later analysis by permuting HLA or CMV assignments 20 times. In a later analysis, co-occurring TCRs were grouped using DBSCAN, and TCRdist sequence similarity was added for clustering within HLA-allele-positive subsets. Repertoires with fewer than 30,000 or more than 120,000 public chains, plus five repertoires with anomalous nucleotide sharing, were excluded from co-occurrence clustering. TCRdb took over this immuneACCESS table, retaining in-frame rearrangements with V and J assigned. Such tables are incomplete; in checked studies, under half of the missing clones stem from an unresolved V gene, and the remainder is unexplained. The V and J calls and clone size come from that table; D and trimming were worked out from the DNA. For this sample the table gives over 90,000 clones, of which approximately 74% were detected only once. The ten top clones hold 3% of the sample.

This sample is drawn from a study of cytomegalovirus exposure and HLA in healthy donors (dated by TCRdb to the late 2010s). A note on the overall study: An earlier analysis of some 600 of the donors reported about 260 Gb of sequence data and 95 million to 130 million unique TCR beta sequences obtained from some 200 million T cells. HLA typing covered class I and class II loci at four-digit resolution. In addition to the first cohort of 666 subjects, a separate validation cohort of 130 or so different subjects was used. The study profiled the T cell repertoires of 500 to 800 subjects by immunosequencing and related them to cytomegalovirus serostatus. An early release covering 500 to 750 HLA-typed donors comprised about 300 gigabases of sequencing data and around 80 million unique TCR sequences. The study was designed to test whether signatures of past pathogen exposure could be identified by cataloging public T cell receptors. Typing coverage varied by locus: roughly 629-640 donors for A, B, C, DRB1 and DQB1; roughly 500 for DQA1; 600 to 610 for DPA1; under 490 for DPB1. In an earlier analysis of roughly 580 of the donors, high-throughput TCR beta sequencing was used to judge whether each TCR beta V gene segment behaved as functional or pseudogenic. A later analysis re-examined previously published TCR beta repertoires from over 500 donors and added high-resolution HLA genotyping to investigate patterns of TCR occurrence. The genetic ancestry cluster associated with self-reported Caucasian donors included over 80% of the roughly 400 genotyped donors. Roughly 5 DR-DQ haplotypes were handled as single units for association and clustering, since linkage in the cohort was strong. Donor age, sex, ethnicity and CMV serostatus were compiled alongside the repertoire data. Genome-wide SNP genotypes for about 55% of the roughly 670 donors were used in a later genetic analysis, which treated that subset as a discovery cohort. Rather than drawing on any new phenotypic data, the later analysis identified candidate immune exposures from TCR beta sequences and the way those sequences occurred across donors. All discovery cohort repertoires had been generated on a single sequencing platform. Among 398 genotyped donors of the cohort, an average of roughly 240,000 unique TCR beta nucleotide sequences were sequenced per donor, roughly 20% of them non-productive. High-throughput TCR immunosequencing, statistical association of individual TCRs with disease status, and machine learning were combined to predict cytomegalovirus infection status.

Overall results and qualifications from the work: Sequencing depth was assumed to be roughly uniform across donors in the presence/absence analyses, though that assumption may not hold. A further reported finding was that TCR beta sequences accurately predicted the HLA-A and HLA-B alleles for most subjects in the first cohort. A total of 150 to 200 TCR beta chains were listed by the study as associated with cytomegalovirus. Some IMGT-functional V segments, including TRBV6-2 and TRBV6-3, could not be told apart with the 87-base-pair reads, so those segments were excluded. According to the authors, the approach could potentially be generalized to other disease states and immunological phenotypes. In a later genetic analysis, fewer N-insertions in productive TCRs were reported among donors in an Asian-associated ancestry cluster than the roughly 700-donor mean. At a false discovery rate of 0.05, a later analysis linked roughly 17,000 TCR beta sequences to specific HLA alleles. An earlier analysis of approximately 530 of the donors showed that most TCR beta V segments appeared in productive rearrangements either about 90% or about 30% of the time, which broadly matched IMGT annotations. In vitro tests confirmed that a few of the cytomegalovirus-associated TCR beta chains recognize cytomegalovirus antigens. Seventeen rarely observed V segments, including chromosome 9 orphons, were excluded from the earlier analysis of 550 to 700 of the donors because counts were too low. Immune exposure information for the cohort was limited to CMV serostatus. In a later analysis, several top co-occurrence clusters were reported to appear linked to parvovirus B19, influenza, CMV and Epstein-Barr virus. In a later analysis, HLA-associated TCR beta chains showed more clonal expansion and lower generation probabilities than non-associated chains that were equally common. According to a later analysis, TCR association rates differed among HLA loci, with DRB1 alleles showing the most associated TCRs and HLA-C alleles showing the fewest. A later genetic analysis associated a missense DCLRE1C variant with V-gene and J-gene trimming of TCR beta chains, and an independent cohort replicated the association. The sequencing pipeline was judged likely to have produced a cluster of highly shared sequence variants as a technical artifact. This cohort had only TCR beta chains sequenced, and the lack of alpha or paired-chain data limited which features could be detected. While some public TCRs were present in many individuals, most TCR sequences turned up only very rarely across donors. The classifier was reported to diagnose cytomegalovirus status with high specificity and sensitivity in both the original cohort and the validation cohort. Because HLA typing was unavailable for some donors at each locus, only the typed subset was used in association tests. A later analysis found that most CMV-associated TCR beta chains appeared HLA-restricted, with HLA associations seemingly driven largely by CMV exposure. Linkage disequilibrium might explain the correlated functional status among segregating V segments, but an unknown experimental factor could not be ruled out. Strong co-occurrence of HLA alleles, especially DR and DQ, made assigning TCR associations to individual alleles difficult.

The cohort consisted of hundreds of healthy bone marrow donors. All cohort members were sampled while nominally healthy, although unrecorded immune exposures were likely present. The donor tested CMV seropositive, placing the donor among the approximately 290 seropositive members of the cohort. A peripheral blood sample was collected from each donor, and TCR beta sequencing was performed on peripheral blood mononuclear cells. The Qiagen DNeasy Blood Extraction Kit was used to extract genomic DNA from the blood cell samples. Looking up the germline V gene (reference sequence) yields CDR1 SSHAT and CDR2 FNYEAQ. Taken from cysteine to phenylalanine, the CDR3 has 16 residues. The kept DNA is CDR3 alone, 48 bases in frame from the first base.

The origin of this receptor is a female donor in good health and CMV-seropositive. The sample taken for sequencing was PBMCs. The V gene is TRBV7-7 and the J gene is TRBJ2-3; the junction holds 12 bases that match TRBD2. The CDR3 region: CASSPSGGASTDTQYF. The bases read TGTGCTAGCAGCCCTAGCGGGGGGGCGTCTACAGATACGCAGTATTTT.